Sequencing of this TCR beta chain was carried out in a study of blood T cell repertoires in COVID-19. Study at large: From the United States, Italy and Spain came samples of acute and convalescent COVID-19.

Method: immunoSEQ multiplex PCR; TCRdb's copy keeps in-frame clones and lacks some. In the table there are hundreds of thousands of clones, around 91% of which are singletons. The participants were between about 18 and 90 years old and came from 20 to 30 US areas. Categorization into cohorts depended on clinical history that participants reported. Recovered status applied to Cohort 3 donors who had two consecutive negative PCRs. It also applied to those with clearance or with symptom resolution. Trimming took 2 bases from V and 9 from J, leaving 14 bases between them. CDR3 size: 14 residues. From germline, CDR1 is SEHNR and CDR2 FQNEAQ (reference sequence).

This receptor was taken from a man aged 25-45 years who had recovered from COVID-19. This chain links TRBV7-9 with TRBJ2-1; D unresolved. What was sequenced was PBMCs or T cells enriched from blood (not recorded which). CDR3 loop: CASSLSISLGEQFF. The CDR3 DNA is TGTGCCAGCAGCTTATCGATTAGCCTGGGTGAGCAGTTCTTC.